This T cell receptor beta chain was captured by sequencing in a study of blood T cell repertoires in COVID-19. Study summary: Samples came from the United States, Italy and Spain, spanning acute and convalescent COVID-19. From T cells, B-cell-depleted T cells, or PBMCs came the material, which was cDNA or gDNA.

In the original processing: It was from reference gene primer amplification that nucleated cell counts were estimated. Sequencing used immunoSEQ multiplex PCR; TCRdb keeps in-frame clones, though not all of them. The V and J calls and clone size are taken from that table; D and trimming were inferred from the DNA. In the table there are about 150,000 clones, roughly four fifths of which are singletons. The sample was peripheral blood. The clonotype originates from a woman older than 75 with acute or convalescent COVID-19.

The CDR3 sequence: CASSLSGTGIGYTF. CDR3 DNA sequence: TGTGCCAGCAGTTTATCCGGGACAGGGATCGGCTACACCTTC. V and J are TRBV27 and TRBJ1-2; 9 bases agree with TRBD1. V gave up 0 bases and J gave up 8 bases; unmatched junction bases: 4. CDR3 length: 14 residues. Germline V gene data show CDR1 as MNHEY and CDR2 as SMNVEV (reference sequence).